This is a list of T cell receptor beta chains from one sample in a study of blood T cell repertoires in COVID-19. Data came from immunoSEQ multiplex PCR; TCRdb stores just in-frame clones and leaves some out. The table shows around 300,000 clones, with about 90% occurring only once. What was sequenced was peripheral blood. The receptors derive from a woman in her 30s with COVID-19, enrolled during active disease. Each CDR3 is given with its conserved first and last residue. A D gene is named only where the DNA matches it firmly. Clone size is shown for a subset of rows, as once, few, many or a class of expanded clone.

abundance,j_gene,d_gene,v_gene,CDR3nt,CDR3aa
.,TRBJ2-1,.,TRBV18,TGTGCCAGCTCACCACTGACAGGGGCCGGACTAGCGAACAATGAGCAGTTCTTC,CASSPLTGAGLANNEQFF
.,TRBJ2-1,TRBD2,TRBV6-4,TGTGCCAGCAGCGTCGGACTAGCGGGAAGAGATGAGCAGTTCTTC,CASSVGLAGRDEQFF
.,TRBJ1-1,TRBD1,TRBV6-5,TGTGCCAGCAGTCCTACAGGGGGGACTGAAGCTTTCTTT,CASSPTGGTEAFF
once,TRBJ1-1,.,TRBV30,TGTGCCTGGAGTCCCGACAGGAACACTGAAGCTTTCTTT,CAWSPDRNTEAFF
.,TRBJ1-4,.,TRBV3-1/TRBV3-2,TGTGCCAGCAGCCGCCTAACGGGGGTTGGAGAAAAACTGTTTTTT,CASSRLTGVGEKLFF
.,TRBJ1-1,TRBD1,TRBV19,TGTGCCAGTAAAAGGGGGCAGGAGAGTTTTGAAGCTTTCTTT,CASKRGQESFEAFF
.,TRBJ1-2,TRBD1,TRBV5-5,TGTGCCAGCAGCTTGCGCGGCGGACAGGGAGGCTTTTGGGGCTACACCTTC,CASSLRGGQGGFWGYTF
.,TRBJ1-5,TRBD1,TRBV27,TGTGCCAGCAGTTCACAGGGGAAGAGCAATCAGCCTCAGCATTTT,CASSSQGKSNQPQHF
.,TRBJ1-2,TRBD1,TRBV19,TGTGCCAGCAGGACAGGAGATGGCTACACCTTC,CASRTGDGYTF
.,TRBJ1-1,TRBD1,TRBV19,TGTGCCAGTAGTTTAAGGACAGGGGCAATGAACACTGAAGCTTTCTTT,CASSLRTGAMNTEAFF
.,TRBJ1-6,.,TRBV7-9,TGTGCCAGCAGCTTTGCCGGGGATTCACCCCTCCACTTT,CASSFAGDSPLHF
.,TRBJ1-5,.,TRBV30,TGTGCCTGGAGTGTACTTAGGGCGGGCCAGCCCCAGCATTTT,CAWSVLRAGQPQHF
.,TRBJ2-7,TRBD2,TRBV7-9,TGTGCCAGCAGCTCGCCGGGACTAGCGGGAGTGGTCTACGAGCAGTACTTC,CASSSPGLAGVVYEQYF
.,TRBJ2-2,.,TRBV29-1,TGCAGCGTTCGTTCCACCGGGGAGCTGTTTTTT,CSVRSTGELFF
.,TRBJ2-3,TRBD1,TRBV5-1,TGCGCCAGCAGCTTGGGTACAGGGGTAAGCACAGATACGCAGTATTTT,CASSLGTGVSTDTQYF
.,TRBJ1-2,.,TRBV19,TGTGCCAGTAGTATTACAGGAGGGACCGGCGGCTACACCTTC,CASSITGGTGGYTF
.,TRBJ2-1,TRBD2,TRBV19,TGTGCCAGTGACCCCGGGACTAGTGTCGATGAGCAGTTCTTC,CASDPGTSVDEQFF
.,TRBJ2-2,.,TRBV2,TGTGCCAGCAGTGACAGGGTGGCCACCGGGGAGCTGTTTTTT,CASSDRVATGELFF
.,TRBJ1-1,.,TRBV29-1,TGCAGCGTCCCGCTCGGGGGGACGAACACTGAAGCTTTCTTT,CSVPLGGTNTEAFF
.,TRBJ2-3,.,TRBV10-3,TGTGCCAGCACAGGGAGCACAGATACGCAGTATTTT,CASTGSTDTQYF
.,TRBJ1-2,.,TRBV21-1,TGTGCCAGCAGCAAAGGGAGGTCGGGCTACACCTTC,CASSKGRSGYTF
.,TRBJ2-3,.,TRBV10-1,TGCGCCAGCAGTGACGGGACTTCGGGAGATACGCAGTATTTT,CASSDGTSGDTQYF
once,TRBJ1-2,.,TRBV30,TGTGCCTGGAGTGTATGGGACACGACCTATGGCTACACCTTC,CAWSVWDTTYGYTF
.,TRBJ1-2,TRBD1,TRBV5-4,TGTGCCAGCAGATGGACAGGGAGGGACTATGGCTACACCTTC,CASRWTGRDYGYTF
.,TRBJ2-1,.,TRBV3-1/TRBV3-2,TGTGCCAGCAGCCAAGTTAATCAGAAGCAGTTCTTC,CASSQVNQKQFF
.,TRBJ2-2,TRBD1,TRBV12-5,TGTGCTAGTGCCGAACAGGGGGCGGCCACCGGGGAGCTGTTTTTT,CASAEQGAATGELFF
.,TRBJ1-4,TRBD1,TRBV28,TGTGCCAGCAGTCATGGAGGGGGCTCCGTGAATGAAAAACTGTTTTTT,CASSHGGGSVNEKLFF
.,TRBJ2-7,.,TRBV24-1,TGTGCCACCAGTGACCCCTCAGCGGCGACGAGGAACGAGCAGTACTTC,CATSDPSAATRNEQYF
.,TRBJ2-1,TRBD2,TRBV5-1,TGCGCCAGCAGCTCAGGACTAGCGGGAGGTAATGAGCAGTTCTTC,CASSSGLAGGNEQFF
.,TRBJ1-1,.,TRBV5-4,TGTGCCAGCAGCGCCGGGAGCACTGAAGCTTTCTTT,CASSAGSTEAFF
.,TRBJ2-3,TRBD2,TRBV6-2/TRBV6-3,TGTGCCAGCAGTCAAGGGGTGCGGGGGAACACAGATACGCAGTATTTT,CASSQGVRGNTDTQYF
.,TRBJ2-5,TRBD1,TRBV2,TGTGCCAGCAGTTTCTATGGACAGGGGGAATGGGAGACCCAGTACTTC,CASSFYGQGEWETQYF
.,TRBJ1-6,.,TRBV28,TGTGCCAGCAGTTTTAGGAACAGTAGGACACCCCTCCACTTT,CASSFRNSRTPLHF
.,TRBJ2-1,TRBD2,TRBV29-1,TGCAGCGTTGAAGTCTTACCGGGAGGGCAGAATGAGCAGTTCTTC,CSVEVLPGGQNEQFF
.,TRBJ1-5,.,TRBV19,TGTGCCAGTAGTATTAAGGCGGATCAGCCCCAGCATTTT,CASSIKADQPQHF
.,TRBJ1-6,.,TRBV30,TGTGCCTGGAGTCCTCCGGGACAACTTAATTCACCCCTCCACTTT,CAWSPPGQLNSPLHF
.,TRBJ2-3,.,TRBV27,TGTGCCAGCAGTTTACGAGCGGCTGTGATCACAGATACGCAGTATTTT,CASSLRAAVITDTQYF
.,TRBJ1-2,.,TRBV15,TGTGCCACCAGCAGAGAAGGGGCAAACCAAGGCTATGGCTACACCTTC,CATSREGANQGYGYTF
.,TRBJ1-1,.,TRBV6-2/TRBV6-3,TGTGCCAGCAGCCTCTGGGACATAAGCGACACTGAAGCTTTCTTT,CASSLWDISDTEAFF
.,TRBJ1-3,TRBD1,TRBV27,TGTGCCAGCAGCAGGACAGGGGTAACGGGAAACACCATATATTTT,CASSRTGVTGNTIYF
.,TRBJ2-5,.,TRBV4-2,TGTGCCAGCAGCCAAGATCCTGGCGGGCAAGAGACCCAGTACTTC,CASSQDPGGQETQYF
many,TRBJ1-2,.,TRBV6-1,TGTGCCAGCAGTGAAGCACAAGGGAGGGCTGGCTATGGCTACACCTTC,CASSEAQGRAGYGYTF